This is a list of T cell receptor beta chains from one sample in a study of neurological immune-mediated disorders. TCRdb re-analysed the 5' RACE reads in MiXCR, keeping a single row per CDR3 protein. The sample carries 16,000 or so distinct CDR3 sequences, about 10% recorded once. Sample: CD8+ T cells from blood. The origin of the receptors is a man aged 50 or older in good health. Both conserved end residues are part of each CDR3. A D gene is named only where the DNA matches it firmly. Clone size is stated in some rows and not others, as once, few, many or a class when expanded.

many	TRBD1	TRBV28	TRBJ2-7	CATSRRGQGAYEQYF	TGTGCCACCAGCCGGAGGGGACAGGGGGCCTACGAGCAGTACTTC
many	TRBD1	TRBV7-9	TRBJ2-4	CASSFDRGPSKNIQYF	TGTGCCAGCAGCTTCGACAGGGGGCCTAGCAAAAACATTCAGTACTTC
many	NA	TRBV28	TRBJ2-1	CASSLIYNEQFF	TGTGCCAGCAGTTTAATCTACAATGAGCAGTTCTTC
many	TRBD1	TRBV20-1	TRBJ2-1	CSASVRDRAYNEQFF	TGCAGTGCTAGCGTTCGGGACAGGGCCTACAATGAGCAGTTCTTC
many	NA	TRBV12-3/TRBV12-4	TRBJ2-1	CASSFSLLALSYNEQFF	TGTGCCAGCAGTTTCTCCCTGCTAGCGCTATCCTACAATGAGCAGTTCTTC
many	NA	TRBV6-1	TRBJ2-7	CASGLFGGHEQYF	TGTGCCAGCGGCCTGTTCGGGGGACACGAGCAGTACTTC
many	NA	TRBV7-2	TRBJ1-2	CASKMGLDYGYTF	TGTGCCAGCAAAATGGGGTTAGACTATGGCTACACCTTC
many	NA	TRBV10-3	TRBJ2-2	CAIRGTVSKGIAGELFF	TGTGCCATCCGGGGGACAGTTTCTAAAGGGATCGCCGGGGAGCTGTTTTTT
medium-sized	NA	TRBV7-9	TRBJ1-2	CASSLVPGDGTNYGYTF	TGTGCCAGCAGCTTAGTCCCCGGGGACGGGACTAACTATGGCTACACCTTC
many	NA	TRBV20-1	TRBJ2-3	CSARPPGTDTQYF	TGCAGTGCCCGCCCCCCGGGCACAGATACGCAGTATTTT
many	NA	TRBV6-5	TRBJ2-1	CASSLGYNEQFF	TGTGCCAGCAGTTTGGGGTACAATGAGCAGTTCTTC
medium-sized	NA	TRBV29-1	TRBJ2-2	CSARGGSGELFF	TGCAGCGCAAGGGGGGGGTCCGGGGAGCTGTTTTTT
many	TRBD2	TRBV3-1	TRBJ2-7	CASSQAPGLARSYEQYF	TGTGCCAGCAGCCAAGCCCCGGGACTAGCGCGGTCCTACGAGCAGTACTTC
many	TRBD2	TRBV6-2/TRBV6-3	TRBJ2-1	CASSYPGGDEQFF	TGTGCCAGCAGTTACCCCGGGGGGGATGAGCAGTTCTTC
many	TRBD1	TRBV15	TRBJ1-5	CATSRGTGGGNQPQHF	TGTGCCACCAGCAGAGGCACAGGGGGCGGCAATCAGCCCCAGCATTTT
many	NA	TRBV4-3	TRBJ2-2	CASSQGANTGELFF	TGCGCCAGCAGCCAAGGGGCTAACACCGGGGAGCTGTTTTTT
many	NA	TRBV5-1	TRBJ2-1	CASSGSSPNEQFF	TGCGCCAGCAGCGGGTCCAGTCCGAATGAGCAGTTCTTC
many	TRBD2	TRBV20-1	TRBJ2-7	CSARETSGIYEQYF	TGCAGTGCTAGGGAGACTAGCGGGATCTACGAGCAGTACTTC
many	NA	TRBV20-1	TRBJ2-7	CSGTNYEQYF	TGCAGCGGGACCAACTACGAGCAGTACTTC
many	TRBD1	TRBV20-1	TRBJ2-3	CSGGRGLGDTQYF	TGCAGTGGGGGCAGGGGGCTCGGAGATACGCAGTATTTT
many	NA	TRBV2	TRBJ2-7	CASITGSSYEQYF	TGTGCCAGCATAACGGGGTCCTCCTACGAGCAGTACTTC
medium-sized	TRBD2	TRBV20-1	TRBJ2-7	CSARDAGTSGPRGSSYEQYF	TGCAGTGCTAGAGATGCCGGGACTAGCGGGCCCAGGGGGTCATCCTACGAGCAGTACTTC
many	TRBD1	TRBV30	TRBJ2-7	CAWSEQGSYEQYF	TGTGCCTGGAGTGAACAGGGGTCGTACGAGCAGTACTTC
many	TRBD1	TRBV4-2	TRBJ1-1	CASSQETGGSEAFF	TGTGCCAGCAGCCAAGAAACAGGGGGCAGTGAAGCTTTCTTT
many	TRBD1	TRBV29-1	TRBJ2-7	CSVLAGTGDEQYF	TGCAGCGTCTTGGCCGGGACAGGGGACGAGCAGTACTTC
many	TRBD2	TRBV5-1	TRBJ2-1	CASSLALAGGPEQFF	TGCGCCAGCAGCTTGGCACTAGCGGGAGGGCCTGAGCAGTTCTTC
many	TRBD1	TRBV7-9	TRBJ1-5	CASTSDREHNQPQHF	TGTGCCAGCACGTCGGACAGGGAACACAATCAGCCCCAGCATTTT
many	NA	TRBV5-6	TRBJ2-7	CASSQRWTDRGQYF	TGTGCCAGCAGCCAAAGATGGACAGACCGAGGGCAGTACTTC
NA	NA	TRBV10-1	TRBJ1-4	CASSRAGSNEKLFF	TGCGCCAGCAGTAGGGCCGGATCAAATGAAAAACTGTTTTTT
many	TRBD2	TRBV5-1	TRBJ2-1	CASSIGLAGYNEQFF	TGCGCCAGCAGCATAGGACTAGCGGGTTACAATGAGCAGTTCTTC
NA	NA	TRBV28	TRBJ2-7	CASSLPHGYEQYF	TGTGCCAGCAGTTTGCCCCATGGCTACGAGCAGTACTTC
many	NA	TRBV20-1	TRBJ2-3	CSARSRELADTDTQYF	TGCAGTGCTAGATCTAGGGAGCTAGCAGACACAGATACGCAGTATTTT
many	NA	TRBV5-6	TRBJ1-5	CASSRASGGNQPQHF	TGTGCCAGCAGCCGGGCTTCTGGTGGCAATCAGCCCCAGCATTTT
NA	NA	TRBV19	TRBJ1-1	CASSIFGNTEAFF	TGTGCCAGTAGTATATTTGGGAACACTGAAGCTTTCTTT
NA	NA	TRBV28	TRBJ2-1	CARSFVHAGGGDEQFF	TGTGCCAGAAGTTTTGTACACGCCGGGGGTGGCGATGAGCAGTTCTTC
many	TRBD1	TRBV19	TRBJ2-7	CASSYGQGNYEQYF	TGTGCCAGTAGTTACGGACAGGGGAACTACGAGCAGTACTTC
many	TRBD2	TRBV29-1	TRBJ2-7	CSVFPASGEPYEQYF	TGCAGCGTTTTCCCCGCTAGCGGGGAACCCTACGAGCAGTACTTC
many	TRBD2	TRBV20-1	TRBJ2-7	CSARVGGEAAEQYF	TGCAGTGCTAGAGTGGGAGGGGAGGCGGCCGAGCAGTACTTC
many	TRBD1	TRBV19	TRBJ2-1	CASSWTGVTNEQFF	TGTGCCAGTAGTTGGACAGGGGTTACCAATGAGCAGTTCTTC
once	TRBD1	TRBV9	TRBJ2-2	CASSSRQGAGTGELFF	TGTGCCAGCAGCTCTAGACAGGGGGCCGGCACCGGGGAGCTGTTTTTT